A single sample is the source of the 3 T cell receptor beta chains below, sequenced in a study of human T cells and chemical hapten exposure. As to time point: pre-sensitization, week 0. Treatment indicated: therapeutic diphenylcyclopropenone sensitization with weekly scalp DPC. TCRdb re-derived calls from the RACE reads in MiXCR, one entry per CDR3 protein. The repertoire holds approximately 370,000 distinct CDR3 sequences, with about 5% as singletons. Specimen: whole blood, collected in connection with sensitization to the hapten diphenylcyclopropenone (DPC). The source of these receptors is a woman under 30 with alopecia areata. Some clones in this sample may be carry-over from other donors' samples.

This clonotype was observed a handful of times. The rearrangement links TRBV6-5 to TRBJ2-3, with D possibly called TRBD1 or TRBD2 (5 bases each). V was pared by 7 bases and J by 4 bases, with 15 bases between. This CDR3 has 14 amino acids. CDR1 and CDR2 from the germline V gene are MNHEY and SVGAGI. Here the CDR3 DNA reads TGTGCCAGCACCCGGGACCCTGGGGCAGATACGCAGTATTTT. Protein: CASTRDPGADTQYF.

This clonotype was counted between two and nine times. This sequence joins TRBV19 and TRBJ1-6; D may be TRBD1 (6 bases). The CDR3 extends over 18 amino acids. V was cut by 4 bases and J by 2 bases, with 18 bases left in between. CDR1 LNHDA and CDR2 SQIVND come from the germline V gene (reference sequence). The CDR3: CASSRSGGPAAYNSPLHF. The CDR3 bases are TGTGCCAGTAGTAGATCCGGGGGCCCGGCGGCCTATAATTCACCCCTCCACTTT. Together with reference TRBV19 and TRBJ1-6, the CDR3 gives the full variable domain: DGGITQSPKYLFRKEGQNVTLSCEQNLNHDAMYWYRQDPGQGLRLIYYSQIVNDFQKGDIAEGYSVSREKKESFPLTVTSAQKNPTAFYLCASSRSGGPAAYNSPLHFGNGTRLTVT.

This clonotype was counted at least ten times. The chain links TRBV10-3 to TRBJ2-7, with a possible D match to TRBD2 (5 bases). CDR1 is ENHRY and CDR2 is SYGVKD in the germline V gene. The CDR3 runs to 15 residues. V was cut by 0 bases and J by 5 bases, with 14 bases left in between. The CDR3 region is CAISESLTGSNEQYF. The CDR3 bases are TGTGCCATCAGTGAGTCCCTAACGGGGAGTAACGAGCAGTACTTC.